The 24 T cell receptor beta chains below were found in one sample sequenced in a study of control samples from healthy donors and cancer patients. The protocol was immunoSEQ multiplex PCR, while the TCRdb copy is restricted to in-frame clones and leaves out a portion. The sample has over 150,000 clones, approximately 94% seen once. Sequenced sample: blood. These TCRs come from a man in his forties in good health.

CDR3 sequence reads: CASSGATSGNTIYF. For the CDR3, the DNA is TGTGCCAGCAGTGGGGCCACCTCTGGAAACACCATATATTTT. V usage is TRBV2 and J usage is TRBJ1-3; D gene uncertain. This CDR3 comprises 14 residues. Germline V gene sequence: CDR1 SNHLY, CDR2 FYNNEI. Trimming took 4 bases from V and 0 from J, leaving 7 bases between them.

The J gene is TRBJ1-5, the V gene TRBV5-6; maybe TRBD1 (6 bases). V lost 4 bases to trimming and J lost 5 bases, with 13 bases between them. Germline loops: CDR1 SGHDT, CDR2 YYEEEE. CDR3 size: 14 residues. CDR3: CASSLGTNHQPQHF. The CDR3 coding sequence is TGTGCCAGCAGCCTAGGGACAAACCATCAGCCCCAGCATTTT.

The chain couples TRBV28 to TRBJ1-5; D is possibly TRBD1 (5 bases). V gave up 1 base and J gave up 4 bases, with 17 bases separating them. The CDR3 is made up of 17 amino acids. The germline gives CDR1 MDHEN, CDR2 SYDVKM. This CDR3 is CASSLSLFRTNNQPQHF. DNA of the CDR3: TGTGCCAGCAGTTTATCACTGTTCAGGACAAATAATCAGCCCCAGCATTTT.

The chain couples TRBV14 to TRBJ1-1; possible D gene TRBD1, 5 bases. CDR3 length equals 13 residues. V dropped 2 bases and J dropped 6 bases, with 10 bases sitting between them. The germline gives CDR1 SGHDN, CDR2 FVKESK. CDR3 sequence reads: CASSQQGRAEAFF. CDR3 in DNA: TGTGCCAGCAGCCAACAGGGTAGGGCTGAAGCTTTCTTT.

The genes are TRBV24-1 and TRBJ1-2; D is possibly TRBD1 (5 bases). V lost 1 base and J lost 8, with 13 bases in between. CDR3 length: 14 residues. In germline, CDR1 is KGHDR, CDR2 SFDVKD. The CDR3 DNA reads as TGTGCCACCAGTGATTTTAGGGTCAACAGGGGCTACACCTTC. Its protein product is CATSDFRVNRGYTF.

CDR3 residues: CASSSAWGENTEAFF. CDR3 bases: TGTGCCAGCAGCTCCGCTTGGGGAGAGAACACTGAAGCTTTCTTT. V is TRBV7-6 and J is TRBJ1-1; no reliable D call. Trimming removed 4 bases from V and 1 base from J, with 13 bases in between. Germline CDR1 is SGHVS and CDR2 is FNYEAQ. There are 15 residues in the CDR3.

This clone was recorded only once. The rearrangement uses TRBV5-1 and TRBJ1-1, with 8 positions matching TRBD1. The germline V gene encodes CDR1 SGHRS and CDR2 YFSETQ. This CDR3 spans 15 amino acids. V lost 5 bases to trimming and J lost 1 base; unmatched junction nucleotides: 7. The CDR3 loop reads CASRDPGTGNTEAFF. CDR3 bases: TGCGCCAGCAGGGACCCCGGGACAGGGAACACTGAAGCTTTCTTT.

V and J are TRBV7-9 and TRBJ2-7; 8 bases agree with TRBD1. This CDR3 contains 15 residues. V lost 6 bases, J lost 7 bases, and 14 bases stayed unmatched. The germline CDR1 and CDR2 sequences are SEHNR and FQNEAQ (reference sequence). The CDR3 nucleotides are TGTGCCAGCAGTTCCCAGGGGGCAGGGTCGCGGGAGCAGTACTTC. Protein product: CASSSQGAGSREQYF.

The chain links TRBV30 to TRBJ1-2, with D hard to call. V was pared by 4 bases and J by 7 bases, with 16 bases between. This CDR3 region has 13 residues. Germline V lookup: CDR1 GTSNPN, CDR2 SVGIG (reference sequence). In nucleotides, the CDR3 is TGTGCCTGGAATACCGGGCCCACCGGTGGCTACACCTTC. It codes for CAWNTGPTGGYTF.

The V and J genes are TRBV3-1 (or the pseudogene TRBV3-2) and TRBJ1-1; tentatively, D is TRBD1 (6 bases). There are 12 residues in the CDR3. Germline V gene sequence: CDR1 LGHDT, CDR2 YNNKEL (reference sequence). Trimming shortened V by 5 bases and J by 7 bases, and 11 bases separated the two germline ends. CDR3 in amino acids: CASSVTGDEAFF. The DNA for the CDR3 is TGTGCCAGCAGCGTGACAGGTGATGAAGCTTTCTTT.

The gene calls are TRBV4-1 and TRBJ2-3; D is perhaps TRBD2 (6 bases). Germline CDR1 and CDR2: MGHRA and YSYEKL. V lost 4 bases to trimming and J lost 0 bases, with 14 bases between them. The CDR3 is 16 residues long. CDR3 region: CASSPRETSSTDTQYF. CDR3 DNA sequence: TGCGCCAGCAGCCCCAGAGAGACTAGTAGCACAGATACGCAGTATTTT.

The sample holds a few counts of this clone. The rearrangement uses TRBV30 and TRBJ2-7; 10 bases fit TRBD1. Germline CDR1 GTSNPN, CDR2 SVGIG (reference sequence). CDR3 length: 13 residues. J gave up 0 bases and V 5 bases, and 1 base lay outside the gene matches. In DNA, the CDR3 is TGTGCCTGGGACAGGGGGCTCTCCTACGAGCAGTACTTC. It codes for CAWDRGLSYEQYF.

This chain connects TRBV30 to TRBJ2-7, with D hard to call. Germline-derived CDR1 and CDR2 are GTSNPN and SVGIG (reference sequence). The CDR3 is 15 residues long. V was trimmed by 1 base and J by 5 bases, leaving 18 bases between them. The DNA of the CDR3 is TGTGCCTGGAGTGACGAGGCCATACCATCGCACGAGCAGTACTTC. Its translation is CAWSDEAIPSHEQYF.

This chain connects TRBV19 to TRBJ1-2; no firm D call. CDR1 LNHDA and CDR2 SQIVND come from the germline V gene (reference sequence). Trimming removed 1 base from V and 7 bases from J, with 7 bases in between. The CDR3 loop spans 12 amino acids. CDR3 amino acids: CASSIGPGGYTF. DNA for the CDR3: TGTGCCAGTAGTATAGGCCCGGGTGGCTACACCTTC.

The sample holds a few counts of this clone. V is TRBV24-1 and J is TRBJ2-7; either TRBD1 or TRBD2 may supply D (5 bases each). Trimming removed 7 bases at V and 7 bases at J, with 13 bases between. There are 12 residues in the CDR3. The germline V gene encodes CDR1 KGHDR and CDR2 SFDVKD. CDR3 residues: CATSHGAEEQYF. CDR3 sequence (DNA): TGTGCCACCAGCCACGGGGCTGAGGAGCAGTACTTC.

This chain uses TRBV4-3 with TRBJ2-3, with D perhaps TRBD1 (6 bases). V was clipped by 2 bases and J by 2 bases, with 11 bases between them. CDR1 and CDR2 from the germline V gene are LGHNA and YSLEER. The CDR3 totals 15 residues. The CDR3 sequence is CASSQRQVSTDTQYF. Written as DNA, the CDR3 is TGCGCCAGCAGCCAAAGACAGGTATCCACAGATACGCAGTATTTT.

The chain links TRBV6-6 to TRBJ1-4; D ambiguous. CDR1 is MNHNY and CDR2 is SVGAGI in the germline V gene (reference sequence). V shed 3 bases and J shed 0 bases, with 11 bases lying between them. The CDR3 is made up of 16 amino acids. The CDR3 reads CASSYWAGPTNEKLFF. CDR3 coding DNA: TGTGCCAGCAGTTATTGGGCAGGTCCAACTAATGAAAAACTGTTTTTT.

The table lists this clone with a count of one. CDR3 nucleotide sequence: TGTGCCAGCAGCAAAGTTGGAGGCCTAAACACCATATATTTT. Protein sequence: CASSKVGGLNTIYF. V and J are TRBV21-1 and TRBJ1-3. TRBV21-1 constitutes a pseudogene. The CDR3 runs to 14 residues.

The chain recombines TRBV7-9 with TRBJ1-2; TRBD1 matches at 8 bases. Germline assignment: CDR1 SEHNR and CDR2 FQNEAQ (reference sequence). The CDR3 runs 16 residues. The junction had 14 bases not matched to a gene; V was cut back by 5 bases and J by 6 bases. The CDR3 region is CASSVGAPGGGDGYTF. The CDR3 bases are TGTGCCAGCAGCGTCGGGGCACCAGGGGGCGGGGATGGCTACACCTTC.

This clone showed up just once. CDR3 sequence: CASNSDSLSNQPQHF. The CDR3 nucleotides are TGTGCCAGCAATTCGGACAGCCTTAGCAATCAGCCCCAGCATTTT. The chain is built from TRBV6-1 and TRBJ1-5, with D possibly being TRBD1 (6 bases). This CDR3 has 15 residues. Trimming took off 7 bases at V and 0 bases at J, with 13 bases between the two ends. Per germline, CDR1 MNHNS and CDR2 SASEGT.

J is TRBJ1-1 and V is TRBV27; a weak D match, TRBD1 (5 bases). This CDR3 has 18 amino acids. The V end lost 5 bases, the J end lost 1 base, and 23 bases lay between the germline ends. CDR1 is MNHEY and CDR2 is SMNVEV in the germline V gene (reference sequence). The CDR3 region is CASSPETDRDGWNTEAFF. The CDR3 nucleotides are TGTGCCAGCAGTCCCGAGACGGACCGGGACGGGTGGAACACTGAAGCTTTCTTT.

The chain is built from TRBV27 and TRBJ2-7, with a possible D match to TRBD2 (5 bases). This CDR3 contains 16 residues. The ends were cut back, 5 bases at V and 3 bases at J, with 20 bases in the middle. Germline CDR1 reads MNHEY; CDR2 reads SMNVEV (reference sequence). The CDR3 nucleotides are TGTGCCAGCAGTCTGCTCCCGGGAACACGCTACTACGAGCAGTACTTC. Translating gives CASSLLPGTRYYEQYF.

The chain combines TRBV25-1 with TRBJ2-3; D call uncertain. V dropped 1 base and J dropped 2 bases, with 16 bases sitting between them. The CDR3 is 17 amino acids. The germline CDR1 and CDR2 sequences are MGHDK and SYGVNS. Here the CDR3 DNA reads TGTGCCAGCAGTGAATCGAGGTTAGGTCAGACCACAGATACGCAGTATTTT. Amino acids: CASSESRLGQTTDTQYF.

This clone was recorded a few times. The DNA of the CDR3 is TGTGCCAGCATGAGAGGGGGAGGTACTGAAGCTTTCTTT. Encoded protein: CASMRGGGTEAFF. The chain employs TRBV28 and TRBJ1-1, with a tentative D call TRBD1 (6 bases). This CDR3 region has 13 residues. Germline CDR1 and CDR2: MDHEN and SYDVKM. The V end was cut by 7 bases, the J end by 5 bases, with 14 bases between.